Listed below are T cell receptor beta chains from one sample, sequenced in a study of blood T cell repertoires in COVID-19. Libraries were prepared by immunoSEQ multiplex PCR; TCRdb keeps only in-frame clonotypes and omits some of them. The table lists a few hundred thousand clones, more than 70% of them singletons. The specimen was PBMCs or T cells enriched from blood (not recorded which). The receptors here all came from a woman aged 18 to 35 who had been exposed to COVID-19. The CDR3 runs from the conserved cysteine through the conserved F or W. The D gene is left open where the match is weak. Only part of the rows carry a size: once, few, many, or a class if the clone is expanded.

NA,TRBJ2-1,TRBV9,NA,CASSGGPGYNEQFF,TGTGCCAGCAGCGGGGGGCCTGGGTATAATGAGCAGTTCTTC
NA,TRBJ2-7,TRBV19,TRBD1,CASRITGGNYEQYF,TGTGCCAGTAGAATCACAGGGGGTAACTACGAGCAGTACTTC
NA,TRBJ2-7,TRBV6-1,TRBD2,CASSEAGTRPYEQYF,TGTGCCAGCAGTGAGGCCGGGACTAGACCCTACGAGCAGTACTTC
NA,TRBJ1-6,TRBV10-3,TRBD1,CAISGGQGSSYNSPLHF,TGTGCCATCAGTGGCGGACAGGGGAGCTCCTATAATTCACCCCTCCACTTT
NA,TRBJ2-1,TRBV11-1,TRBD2,CASTPGRGAGYNEQFF,TGTGCCAGCACCCCTGGGCGGGGGGCGGGCTACAATGAGCAGTTCTTC
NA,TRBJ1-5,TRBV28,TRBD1,CASSSLPQTGFNQPQHF,TGTGCCAGCAGTTCCTTACCGCAGACAGGGTTCAATCAGCCCCAGCATTTT
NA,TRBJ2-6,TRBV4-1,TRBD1,CASSQRDRLPGANVLTF,TGCGCCAGCAGCCAGAGGGACAGGCTCCCTGGGGCCAACGTCCTGACTTTC
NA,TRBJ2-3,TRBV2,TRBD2,CASSRLAHSTDTQYF,TGTGCCAGCAGTAGACTAGCACATAGCACAGATACGCAGTATTTT
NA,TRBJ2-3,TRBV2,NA,CASRMGGPTDTQYF,TGTGCCAGCAGGATGGGGGGTCCCACAGATACGCAGTATTTT
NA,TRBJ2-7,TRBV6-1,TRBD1,CASSEGGTGLYEQYF,TGTGCCAGCAGTGAAGGTGGGACAGGGTTATACGAGCAGTACTTC
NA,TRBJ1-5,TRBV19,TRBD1,CASSGQGNSNQPQHF,TGTGCCAGTAGTGGACAGGGCAATAGCAATCAGCCCCAGCATTTT
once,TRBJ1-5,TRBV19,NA,CASSLNGQLYQPQHF,TGTGCCAGTAGCCTGAACGGACAGCTATATCAGCCCCAGCATTTT
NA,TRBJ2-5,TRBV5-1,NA,CASSLDRDVEETQYF,TGCGCCAGCAGCTTGGACAGGGATGTCGAAGAGACCCAGTACTTC
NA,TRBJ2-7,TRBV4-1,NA,CASSQVGGSYEQYF,TGCGCCAGCAGCCAGGTAGGGGGATCCTACGAGCAGTACTTC
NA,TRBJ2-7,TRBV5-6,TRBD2,CASSLDRGNSGAF,TGTGCCAGCAGCTTGGATCGTGGTAATAGCGGGGCTTTC
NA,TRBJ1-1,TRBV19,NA,CASSPQLGRGEAFF,TGTGCCAGTAGTCCCCAGTTGGGGCGAGGTGAAGCTTTCTTT
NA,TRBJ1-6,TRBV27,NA,CASSLDRVSSYNSPLHF,TGTGCCAGCAGTTTGGACAGAGTGAGCTCCTATAATTCACCCCTCCACTTT
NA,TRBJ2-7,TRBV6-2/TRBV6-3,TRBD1,CASSKPQGIYEQYF,TGTGCCAGCAGCAAGCCACAGGGGATCTACGAGCAGTACTTC
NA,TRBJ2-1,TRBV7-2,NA,CASRQGGANEQFF,TGTGCCAGCAGGCAAGGGGGGGCCAATGAGCAGTTCTTC
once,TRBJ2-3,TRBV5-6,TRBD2,CASSPGGAGGLIADTQYF,TGTGCCAGCAGCCCCGGGGGCGCGGGGGGGCTGATAGCAGATACGCAGTATTTT
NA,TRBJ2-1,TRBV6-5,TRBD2,CASGAGGAHNEQFF,TGTGCCAGCGGGGCGGGAGGGGCCCACAATGAGCAGTTCTTC
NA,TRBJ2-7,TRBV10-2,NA,CASSETFYEQYF,TGCGCCAGCAGTGAGACATTTTACGAGCAGTACTTC
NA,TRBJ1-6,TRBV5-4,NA,CASSLAGRDSYNSPLHF,TGTGCCAGCAGCTTGGCCGGCCGGGACTCCTATAATTCACCCCTCCACTTT
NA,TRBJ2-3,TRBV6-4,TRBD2,CASMGTSNKYF,TGTGCCAGCATGGGGACTAGTAACAAGTATTTT
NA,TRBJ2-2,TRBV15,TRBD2,CATSRDILAGGLNTGELFF,TGTGCCACCAGCAGAGATATACTAGCGGGAGGACTGAACACCGGGGAGCTGTTTTTT
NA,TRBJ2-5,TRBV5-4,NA,CASSLVQGGETQYF,TGTGCCAGCAGCTTGGTTCAGGGGGGAGAGACCCAGTACTTC
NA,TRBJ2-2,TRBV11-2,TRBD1,CASSSRTGTGGLFGELFF,TGTGCCAGCAGCTCCCGAACCGGGACAGGGGGCCTGTTCGGGGAGCTGTTTTTT
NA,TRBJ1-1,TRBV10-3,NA,CAISDRGLNTEAFF,TGTGCCATCAGTGATCGGGGGTTGAACACTGAAGCTTTCTTT
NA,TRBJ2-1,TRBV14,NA,CASSPDIRLRNEQFF,TGTGCCAGCAGCCCCGACATTAGGCTAAGGAATGAGCAGTTCTTC
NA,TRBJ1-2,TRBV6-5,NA,CASSYTGDGYTF,TGTGCCAGCAGTTACACCGGAGATGGCTACACCTTC
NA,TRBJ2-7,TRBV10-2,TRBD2,CASRGLGFSYEQYF,TGCGCCAGCAGGGGACTAGGATTCTCCTACGAGCAGTACTTC
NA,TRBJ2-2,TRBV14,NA,CASSLRRAGGTGELFF,TGTGCCAGCAGCCTCCGCCGGGCAGGAGGGACCGGGGAGCTGTTTTTT
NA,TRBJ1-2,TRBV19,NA,CASSAGQGKYGYTF,TGTGCCAGTAGTGCTGGGCAGGGGAAGTATGGCTACACCTTC
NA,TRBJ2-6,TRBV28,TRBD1,CASEPYGETGGNSGANVLTF,TGTGCCAGCGAACCCTACGGGGAAACAGGGGGAAACTCTGGGGCCAACGTCCTGACTTTC